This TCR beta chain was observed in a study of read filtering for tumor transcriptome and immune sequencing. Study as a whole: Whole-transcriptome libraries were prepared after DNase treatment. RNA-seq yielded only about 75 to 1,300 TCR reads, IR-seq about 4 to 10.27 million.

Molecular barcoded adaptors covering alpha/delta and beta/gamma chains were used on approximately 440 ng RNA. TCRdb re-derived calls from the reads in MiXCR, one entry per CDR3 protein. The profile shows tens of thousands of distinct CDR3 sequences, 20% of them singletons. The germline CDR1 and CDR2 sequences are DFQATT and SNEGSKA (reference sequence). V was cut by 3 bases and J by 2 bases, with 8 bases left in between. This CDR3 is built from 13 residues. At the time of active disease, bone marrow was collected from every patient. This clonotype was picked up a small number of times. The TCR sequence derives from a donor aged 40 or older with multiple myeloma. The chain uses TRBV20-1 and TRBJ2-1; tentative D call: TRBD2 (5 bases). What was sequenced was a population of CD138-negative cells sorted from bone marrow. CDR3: CSASRDPYNEQFF. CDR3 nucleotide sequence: TGCAGTGCTAGCCGGGATCCCTACAATGAGCAGTTCTTC.